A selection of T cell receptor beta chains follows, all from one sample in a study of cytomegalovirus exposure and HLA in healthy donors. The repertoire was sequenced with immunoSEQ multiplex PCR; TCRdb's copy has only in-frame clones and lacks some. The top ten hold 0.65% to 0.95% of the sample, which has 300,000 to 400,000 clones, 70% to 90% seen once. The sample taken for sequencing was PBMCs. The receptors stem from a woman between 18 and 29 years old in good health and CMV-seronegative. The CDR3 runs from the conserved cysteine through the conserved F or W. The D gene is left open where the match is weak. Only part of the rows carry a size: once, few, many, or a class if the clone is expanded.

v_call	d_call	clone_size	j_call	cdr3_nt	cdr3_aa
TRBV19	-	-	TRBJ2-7	TGTGCCAGTAGTAACGGGTTCTCCTACGAGCAGTACTTC	CASSNGFSYEQYF
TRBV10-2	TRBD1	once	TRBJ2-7	TGCGCCAGCAGTGGAGGAGAGGCAGGGGGAAACCCCTACGAGCAGTACTTC	CASSGGEAGGNPYEQYF
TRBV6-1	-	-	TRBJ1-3	TGTGCCAGTAGCGACGGTAACTCTGGAAACACCATATATTTT	CASSDGNSGNTIYF
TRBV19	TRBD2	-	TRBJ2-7	TGTGCCAGTAGCACCCGGGACTACCCCTATTGGCAGTACTTC	CASSTRDYPYWQYF
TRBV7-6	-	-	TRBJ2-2	TGTGCCAGCAGCACCTCCGTCGGGGGTTCGACCGGGGAGCTGTTTTTT	CASSTSVGGSTGELFF
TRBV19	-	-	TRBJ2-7	TGTGCCAGTAGTCAGTCAGGGGTTCAGTACGAGCAGTACTTC	CASSQSGVQYEQYF
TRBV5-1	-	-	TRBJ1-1	TGCGCCAGCAGCTTGCGGGTAGACAACACTGAAGCTTTCTTT	CASSLRVDNTEAFF
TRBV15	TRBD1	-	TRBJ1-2	TGTGCCACCAGCAGAGAGGGACAGGTTGCTGGCTACACCTTC	CATSREGQVAGYTF
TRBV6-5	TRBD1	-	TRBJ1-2	TGTGCCAGCAGTTACTCGAGGGACAGGGGGCTCGGCTACACCTTC	CASSYSRDRGLGYTF
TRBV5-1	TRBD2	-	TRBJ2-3	TGCGCCAGCAGCTTGGTAGCGGGGGGGCCAGGGACAGATACGCAGTATTTT	CASSLVAGGPGTDTQYF